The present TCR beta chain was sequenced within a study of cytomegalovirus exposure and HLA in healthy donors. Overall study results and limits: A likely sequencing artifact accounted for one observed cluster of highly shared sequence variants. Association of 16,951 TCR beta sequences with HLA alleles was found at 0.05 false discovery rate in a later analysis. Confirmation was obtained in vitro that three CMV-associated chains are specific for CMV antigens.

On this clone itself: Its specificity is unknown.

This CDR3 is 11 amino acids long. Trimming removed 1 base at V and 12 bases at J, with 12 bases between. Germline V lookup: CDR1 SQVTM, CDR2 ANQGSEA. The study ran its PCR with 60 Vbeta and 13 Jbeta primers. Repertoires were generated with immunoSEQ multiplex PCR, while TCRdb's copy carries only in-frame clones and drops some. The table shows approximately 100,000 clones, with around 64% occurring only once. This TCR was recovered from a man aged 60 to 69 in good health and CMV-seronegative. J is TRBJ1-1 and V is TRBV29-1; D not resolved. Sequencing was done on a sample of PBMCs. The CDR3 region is CSVEGPGLPFF. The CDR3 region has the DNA TGCAGCGTTGAAGGGCCGGGGTTGCCTTTCTTT.